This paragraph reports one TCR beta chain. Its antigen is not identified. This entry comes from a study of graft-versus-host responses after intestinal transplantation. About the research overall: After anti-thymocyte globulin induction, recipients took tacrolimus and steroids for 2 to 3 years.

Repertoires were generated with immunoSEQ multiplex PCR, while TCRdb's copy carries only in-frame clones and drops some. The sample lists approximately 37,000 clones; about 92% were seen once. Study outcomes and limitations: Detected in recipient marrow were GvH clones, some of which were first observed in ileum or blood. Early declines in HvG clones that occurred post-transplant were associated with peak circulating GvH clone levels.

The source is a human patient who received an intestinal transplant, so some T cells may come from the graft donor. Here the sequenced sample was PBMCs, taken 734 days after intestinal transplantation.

The CDR3 DNA sequence: TGCGCCAGCACCCTAGGCCGACAGGGAGGGTGTCTGGTCGAGCAGTACTTC. Residues: CASTLGRQGGCLVEQYF. The V call is TRBV5-1, the J call TRBJ2-7; TRBD1 or TRBD2 may be the D gene (7 bases each). Germline CDR1 is SGHRS and CDR2 is YFSETQ. The CDR3 contains 17 residues. The V and J ends lost 6 bases and 6 bases respectively, with 28 bases between them.